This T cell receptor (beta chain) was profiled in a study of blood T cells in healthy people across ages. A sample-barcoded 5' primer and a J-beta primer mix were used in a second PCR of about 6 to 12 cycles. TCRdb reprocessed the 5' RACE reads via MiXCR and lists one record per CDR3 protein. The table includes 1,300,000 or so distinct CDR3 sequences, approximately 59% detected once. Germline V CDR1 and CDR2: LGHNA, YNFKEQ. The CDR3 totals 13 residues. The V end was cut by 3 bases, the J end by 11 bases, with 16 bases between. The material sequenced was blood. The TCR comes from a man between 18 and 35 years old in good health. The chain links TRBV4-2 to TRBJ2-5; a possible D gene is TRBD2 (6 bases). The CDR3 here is CASSQRGVDEQYF. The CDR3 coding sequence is TGTGCCAGCAGCCAGCGGGGTGTTGATGAGCAGTACTTC.